This TCR beta chain was sequenced during a study of T cells in narcolepsy. On the study more broadly: Patients with NT1 or NT2 and healthy control donors were enrolled.

The repertoire was sequenced with immunoSEQ multiplex PCR; TCRdb's copy has only in-frame clones and lacks some. Of around 35,000 clones listed, approximately 80% are singletons. The length of the CDR3 is 13 residues. Germline CDR1 SGHTA, CDR2 FQGNSA. V lost 8 bases to trimming and J lost 6 bases, with 15 bases between them. The study, taken as a whole, reports: Comparing one patient's CSF and blood CD4+ clonotypes highlighted HCRT- and TRIB2-specific autoreactive clonotypes.

Concerning this clone itself: Its antigen remains unknown.

The V gene is TRBV7-2, the J gene TRBJ2-3; D ambiguous. The specimen was memory (CD45RA-) CD4+ T cells from blood. The clonotype was recovered from a human donor in good health. The CDR3 coding sequence is TGTGCCAGCGGTACAGCGCGGACGGATACGCAGTATTTT. Translated: CASGTARTDTQYF.